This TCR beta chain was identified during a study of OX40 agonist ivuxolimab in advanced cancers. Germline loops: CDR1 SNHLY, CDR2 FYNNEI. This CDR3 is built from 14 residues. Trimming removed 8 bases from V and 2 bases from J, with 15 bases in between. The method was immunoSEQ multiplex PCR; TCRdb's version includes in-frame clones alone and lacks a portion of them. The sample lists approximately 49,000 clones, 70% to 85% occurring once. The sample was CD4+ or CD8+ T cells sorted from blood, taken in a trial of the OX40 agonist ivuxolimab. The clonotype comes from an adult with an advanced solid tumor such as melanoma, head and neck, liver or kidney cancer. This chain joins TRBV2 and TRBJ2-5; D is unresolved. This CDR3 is CASSGGVPQETQYF. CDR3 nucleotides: TGTGCCAGCTCTGGCGGAGTTCCTCAAGAGACCCAGTACTTC.